A selection of T cell receptor beta chains follows, all from one sample in a study of cytomegalovirus exposure and HLA in healthy donors. Sequencing used immunoSEQ multiplex PCR; TCRdb keeps in-frame clones, though not all of them. Counted here are around 90,000 clones, around three quarters occurring once; the ten biggest clones make up 0.55% to 0.65%. Sequenced: PBMCs. Source of these receptors: a man under 40 in good health and CMV-seronegative. CDR3s include the opening cysteine and the closing phenylalanine or tryptophan. A D gene is named only where the DNA matches it firmly. Only some rows state a clone size, as once, few, many or a class for expanded clones.

. | TRBJ2-3 | TRBV27 | . | TGTGCCAGCAGTTTATCTACAGGGACCACAGATACGCAGTATTTT | CASSLSTGTTDTQYF
. | TRBJ1-1 | TRBV18 | . | TGTGCCAGCTCACCCGCCGGCATTCAGGGTGGTACTGAAGCTTTCTTT | CASSPAGIQGGTEAFF
. | TRBJ2-5 | TRBV9 | once | TGTGCCAGCAGCGTAGGAGTACAGGTCACGGAGACCCAGTACTTC | CASSVGVQVTETQYF
TRBD2 | TRBJ2-1 | TRBV5-4 | . | TGTGCCAGCACCCGTGGGACTAGCGGGCCTAATGAGCAGTTCTTC | CASTRGTSGPNEQFF
TRBD1 | TRBJ2-2 | TRBV7-6 | . | TGTGCCAGCAGCCCGTGGGACAGGGGCGGGGAGCTGTTTTTT | CASSPWDRGGELFF
. | TRBJ2-1 | TRBV29-1 | . | TGCAGCGTTCAGCGGCCCCTCTCCTACAATGAGCAGTTCTTC | CSVQRPLSYNEQFF
. | TRBJ1-1 | TRBV9 | . | TGTGCCAGCAGCGTGAGGCAGACGAACACTGAAGCTTTCTTT | CASSVRQTNTEAFF
. | TRBJ2-7 | TRBV11-2 | . | TGTGCCAGCAGTACACGTATCTACGAGCAGTACTTC | CASSTRIYEQYF
. | TRBJ2-7 | TRBV4-1 | . | TGCGCCAGCAGCCAAGGGACGTGGGGGGTCTCCTACGAGCAGTACTTC | CASSQGTWGVSYEQYF
TRBD1 | TRBJ2-5 | TRBV5-1 | . | TGCGCCAGCAGCAGCCGGGACAGCCCGGGGGAGACCCAGTACTTC | CASSSRDSPGETQYF
. | TRBJ1-6 | TRBV7-2 | few | TGTGCCAGCAGCCCCGAGAGGGTTGCACCCCTCCACTTT | CASSPERVAPLHF
. | TRBJ1-2 | TRBV7-3 | . | TGTGCCAGCAGCTTAACGGGGGGTTCTACCTATGGCTACACCTTC | CASSLTGGSTYGYTF
TRBD1 | TRBJ2-7 | TRBV7-2 | . | TGTGCCAGCAGCAGCTCAGACAGGGCCTACGAGCAGTACTTC | CASSSSDRAYEQYF
TRBD1 | TRBJ2-7 | TRBV19 | . | TGTGCCAGTACGGATAAGGGACAGCCACCCTACGAGCAGTACTTC | CASTDKGQPPYEQYF
. | TRBJ1-1 | TRBV7-3 | . | TGTGCCAGCAGCCGACAGTCGGGCGCTGAAGCTTTCTTT | CASSRQSGAEAFF
TRBD1 | TRBJ1-1 | TRBV7-6 | . | TGTGCCAGCAGCTTAACAGGGGTCACTGAAGCTTTCTTT | CASSLTGVTEAFF
TRBD2 | TRBJ2-1 | TRBV19 | . | TGTGCCAGTAGTATTTGGCGGGAGGGCCGTGAGCAGTTCTTC | CASSIWREGREQFF
TRBD1 | TRBJ1-2 | TRBV4-1 | . | TGCGCCAGCAGCCAAGATCCGATTACAGGGGCTAACTATGGCTACACCTTC | CASSQDPITGANYGYTF
TRBD2 | TRBJ2-7 | TRBV7-8 | . | TGTGCCAGCACGGGAGGGCAGGGAGGGACTAGCGGGTACGAGCAGTACTTC | CASTGGQGGTSGYEQYF
. | TRBJ2-1 | TRBV29-1 | . | TGCAGCGTTGGGGCCAGGGGATTTTACAATGAGCAGTTCTTC | CSVGARGFYNEQFF
. | TRBJ2-1 | TRBV11-1 | . | TGTGCCAGCAGCAGAAGCGGGCAAAGCTCCTACAATGAGCAGTTCTTC | CASSRSGQSSYNEQFF
TRBD1 | TRBJ1-2 | TRBV4-2 | . | TGTGCCAGCAGCCAAGTAGTAGGGACAGATTTAGCTTCGTGGGGCTACACCTTC | CASSQVVGTDLASWGYTF